Sequencing of this T cell receptor (beta chain) was carried out in a study of early T cells in non-severe SARS-CoV-2 infection. Overall study: Sequencing of bulk RNA from unsorted whole blood was done, without chain pairing. Overall study results and limits: Clonotype matching in VDJdb favored anti-spike CD8 responses and did not capture private and CD4 specificities.

The ends were cut back, 2 bases at V and 6 bases at J, with 11 bases in the middle. Per germline, CDR1 SGHRS and CDR2 YFSETQ. CDR3 length: 14 amino acids. One entry per CDR3 protein results from TCRdb running MiXCR on the 5' RACE reads. The table shows 45,000 or so distinct CDR3 sequences, with around 4.1% occurring only once. This clonotype was detected ten times or more. What it binds is not known. The specimen sequenced was whole blood. The V and J genes are TRBV5-1 and TRBJ2-2; no reliable D call. The TCR sequence derives from an adult who was a healthcare worker with PCR-confirmed SARS-CoV-2 infection or an uninfected control (not recorded which). DNA for the CDR3: TGCGCCAGCAGCTTAGTCCGAACCCCCGGGGAGCTGTTTTTT. Its translation: CASSLVRTPGELFF.